What follows is one TCR beta chain and its context. Its target is unknown. The data are from a study of cytomegalovirus exposure and HLA in healthy donors. As for the study in general: Samples from HLA-typed donors yielded about 80 million unique TCRs in an early data release. There were some 400 genotyped donors. Of these, about 80% fell in the genetic ancestry cluster associated with self-reported Caucasian donors.

CDR1 SGDLS and CDR2 YYNGEE come from the germline V gene. V lost 1 base and J lost 6; bases outside the gene matches: 2. CDR3 length: 13 amino acids. The PCR contained 60 Vbeta and 13 Jbeta primers. Sequenced by immunoSEQ multiplex PCR; TCRdb stores in-frame clones only, minus some. Of fewer than 100,000 clones in the sample, 7.5% to 8.5% were seen once. Study results and limitations: The study put 150 to 200 TCR beta chains on its list as cytomegalovirus-associated. In vitro checks showed that a few CMV-associated chains really do target CMV antigens.

V gene TRBV9 combines with J gene TRBJ2-7, with 9 nucleotides matching TRBD1. Sequenced: PBMCs. The TCR sequence derives from a man between 50 and 59 years old in good health and CMV-seronegative. The CDR3 DNA reads TGTGCCAGCAGCGTAACGACAGGGGGCGAGCAGTACTTC. Translation gives CASSVTTGGEQYF.